This TCR beta chain derives from a study of CXCR3-negative and CXCR3-positive naive CD8 T cells. General study points: CXCR3-positive naive cells carried more hydrophobic TRB CDR3s than CXCR3-negative ones. TRBV-TRBJ usage matched between naive CXCR3-negative and CXCR3-positive cells but not between memory cells. The study found CXCR3 expression partially decreased after cryopreservation and ran most assays on fresh PBMCs. Memory CD8+ T cell repertoires were far less diverse than both naive subsets.

The TRB cDNA libraries were prepared by 5' RACE with UMI labels. TCRdb re-called the 5' RACE reads and shows each CDR3 protein once, DNA omitted. The sample totals around 80,000 distinct CDR3 sequences. Germline V gene data show CDR1 as SNHLY and CDR2 as FYNNEI. This CDR3 has 16 amino acids. Turning to this clonotype: Antigen unknown.

By phenotype, naive CD8+ T cells were CD45RO-CCR7+CD27+CD95-. This receptor was identified in a human donor in good health. Some clones in this sample may be carry-over from other donors' samples. The chain has TRBV2 and TRBJ1-6; without DNA, the TCRdb call of TRBD1 cannot be checked. The sequenced sample consisted of naive CXCR3+ CD8+ T cells from blood. The subset was: CD45RO-CCR7+CD27+CD95- naive CD8+ T cells expressing CXCR3 (TNR3+). CDR3 sequence: CASSATLRQPNSPLHF.